A selection of T cell receptor beta chains follows, all from one sample in a study of breast tumors, draining lymph nodes, adjacent tissues. TCRdb re-called the multiplex PCR reads through MiXCR, storing one row per CDR3 protein. The sample gives 85,000 to 130,000 distinct CDR3 sequences, approximately 22% of which show up once; 1% to 1.5% is in the top ten. Sequenced input: axillary lymph node tissue. These receptors came from a female donor with breast cancer. Some clones in this sample may be carry-over from other donors' samples. The CDR3 runs from the conserved cysteine through the conserved F or W. A D gene is named only where the DNA matches it firmly. Clone size is given for some rows only: seen once, a few or many times, or a class if the clone is expanded.

>NA|TRBJ2-7|many|TRBV2
TGTGCCAGCAGTGCAGACCTCCTCTCCTACGAGCAGTACTTC
CASSADLLSYEQYF
>NA|TRBJ1-5|many|TRBV15
TGTGCCACCAGCAGAGTAGACAGCTATCAGCCCCAGCATTTT
CATSRVDSYQPQHF
>NA|TRBJ1-4|few|TRBV27
TGTGCCAGCAGTTTAAGGCGCCTTGGGGAAAAACTGTTTTTT
CASSLRRLGEKLFF
>NA|TRBJ1-5|many|TRBV2
TGTGCCAGCAGTCAAGGTATAAATCAGCCCCAGCATTTT
CASSQGINQPQHF
>NA|TRBJ2-1|many|TRBV7-3
TGTGCCAGCAAACTTAGTACTGAATACAATGAGCAGTTCTTC
CASKLSTEYNEQFF
>NA|TRBJ2-2|few|TRBV30
TGTGCCTGGAGTGTACTTGGGGAGCTGTTTTTT
CAWSVLGELFF
>NA|TRBJ1-2|once|TRBV29-1
TGCAGCGTTCCTGGTCGGGGGGCCTATGGCTACACCTTC
CSVPGRGAYGYTF
>NA|TRBJ1-2|many|TRBV5-4
TGTGCCAGCAGCTTGGAAGCAGGGGCTCTTGGCTACACCTTC
CASSLEAGALGYTF
>NA|TRBJ1-5|NA|TRBV6-2/TRBV6-3
TGTGCCAGCAGTTACTCGACGGGTACGCGGGGGCAGAGCAATCAGCCCCAGCATTTT
CASSYSTGTRGQSNQPQHF
>TRBD1|TRBJ2-7|many|TRBV5-5
TGTGCCAGCAGCGCCAGACAGGGGTCCACCTACGAGCAGTACTTC
CASSARQGSTYEQYF
>NA|TRBJ2-7|few|TRBV2
TGTGCCAGCAAAAACCCGTCGGCGGGGAGCTCCTACGAGCAGTACTTC
CASKNPSAGSSYEQYF
>TRBD2|TRBJ2-1|many|TRBV19
TGTGCCAGTAGTGCAGGACTAGCAATCTCCTACAATGAGCAGTTCTTC
CASSAGLAISYNEQFF
>NA|TRBJ1-5|many|TRBV2
TGTGCCAGCGTCGGGGACCTCAATCAGCCCCAGCATTTT
CASVGDLNQPQHF
>NA|TRBJ1-5|many|TRBV2
TGTGCCAGCAGTCCAGTAGGGCAGCCCCAGCATTTT
CASSPVGQPQHF
>NA|TRBJ2-3|many|TRBV2
TGTGCCAGCACAGCAGGCGCTAGCACAGATACGCAGTATTTT
CASTAGASTDTQYF
>NA|TRBJ2-5|many|TRBV2
TGTGCCAGCAGTGATCGTGACCGAGGGGCCCAGTACTTC
CASSDRDRGAQYF
>NA|TRBJ2-7|many|TRBV9
TGTGCCAGCAGCGTTGACCTCTCCTACGAGCAGTACTTC
CASSVDLSYEQYF
>NA|TRBJ1-2|NA|TRBV27
TGTGCCAGCAGTGCAGACACTAACTATGGCTACACCTTC
CASSADTNYGYTF
>TRBD1|TRBJ2-1|many|TRBV7-6
TGTGCCAGCAGCCAAACAGGGGTCGAGCAGTTCTTC
CASSQTGVEQFF
>TRBD2|TRBJ2-7|many|TRBV12-3/TRBV12-4
TGTGCCAGCAACGTTGAGCGGGGGCCTACCTACGAGCAGTACTTC
CASNVERGPTYEQYF
>NA|TRBJ2-6|NA|TRBV2
TGTGCCAGCACCGAGGGCTCTGGGGCCAACGTCCTGACTTTC
CASTEGSGANVLTF
>NA|TRBJ1-2|many|TRBV4-1
TGCGCCAGCAGCCCACCCGGACAGACTAACTATGGCTACACCTTC
CASSPPGQTNYGYTF
>NA|TRBJ2-2|NA|TRBV27
TGTGCCAGCAGCCGCTCAGGTCCCGGGGAGCTGTTTTTT
CASSRSGPGELFF
>NA|TRBJ2-7|many|TRBV27
TGTGCCAGCAGTTTATCGGGGGCCTCGAACTACGAGCAGTACTTC
CASSLSGASNYEQYF
>NA|TRBJ2-5|many|TRBV4-1
TGCGCCAGCAGTCACATTGCGTTTGGGGTAATGGAGACCCAGTACTTC
CASSHIAFGVMETQYF
>TRBD2|TRBJ2-7|many|TRBV20-1
TGCAGTGCTAGAGATTGGCTAGCGGGAGGATACGAGCAGTACTTC
CSARDWLAGGYEQYF
>TRBD1|TRBJ1-1|NA|TRBV5-1
TGCGCCAGCAAGGGACAGACTGAAAAGGAAGCTTTCTTT
CASKGQTEKEAFF
>NA|TRBJ2-5|many|TRBV20-1
TGCAGTGCTAGGGACACGGGACACTGGGTGACCCAGTACTTC
CSARDTGHWVTQYF
>NA|TRBJ1-6|many|TRBV11-3
TGTGCCAGCAGCCTTAGGTCCGGGCCCCCTTCACCCCTCCACTTT
CASSLRSGPPSPLHF
>NA|TRBJ2-5|many|TRBV19
TGTGCCAGTAGTATTGGGGACGGCGTCCAAGAGACCCAGTACTTC
CASSIGDGVQETQYF
>NA|TRBJ1-6|many|TRBV19
TGTGCCAGTATGGTAGCGAGCTCCTATAATTCACCCCTCCACTTT
CASMVASSYNSPLHF
>TRBD1|TRBJ1-1|NA|TRBV6-5
TGTGCCAGCAGGCAGACAGGGATCATGAACACTGAAGCTTTCTTT
CASRQTGIMNTEAFF
>NA|TRBJ1-2|many|TRBV27
TGTGCCAGCAGTTTCTCGGTAGGGTCCTATGGCTACACCTTC
CASSFSVGSYGYTF
>NA|TRBJ1-4|NA|TRBV4-2
TGTGCCAGCAGCCAAGAACGGGGTGAAAAACTGTTTTTT
CASSQERGEKLFF
>NA|TRBJ2-5|few|TRBV18
TGTGCCAGCTCACCTCCTAGCAGGTCCGAGACCCAGTACTTC
CASSPPSRSETQYF
>NA|TRBJ2-2|many|TRBV5-1
TGCGCCAGCAGCTTGGAAGCTGCGAGCACCGGGGAGCTGTTTTTT
CASSLEAASTGELFF
>NA|TRBJ2-3|many|TRBV5-8
TGTGCCAGCAGCTTTCGTATAGGCGCGGGGCCAGATACGCAGTATTTT
CASSFRIGAGPDTQYF
>NA|TRBJ1-1|NA|TRBV7-3
TGTGCCAGCAGCTTAGATTTGTGGGCTGAAGCTTTCTTT
CASSLDLWAEAFF
>NA|TRBJ2-3|many|TRBV4-2
TGTGCCAGCAGCCATTCCTCCCAACGCGATACGCAGTATTTT
CASSHSSQRDTQYF
>TRBD2|TRBJ2-1|many|TRBV29-1
TGCAGCGTTGTAGGACTAGTTTCGGACAATGAGCAGTTCTTC
CSVVGLVSDNEQFF
>NA|TRBJ2-7|NA|TRBV7-9
TGTGCCAGCAGCTCAGACAGGCGCTACGAGCAGTACTTC
CASSSDRRYEQYF
>NA|TRBJ2-5|once|TRBV5-1
TGCGCCAGCAGCTTGAACAGGGTGGTTGTGTCGGAGACCCAGTACTTC
CASSLNRVVVSETQYF
>NA|TRBJ2-1|many|TRBV6-1
TGTGCCAGCAGTGCGGGGGATTACAATGAGCAGTTCTTC
CASSAGDYNEQFF
>NA|TRBJ1-3|many|TRBV3-1
TGTGCCAGCAGCCCCCCGGTGAGCTCTGGAAACACCATATATTTT
CASSPPVSSGNTIYF
>TRBD2|TRBJ2-3|many|TRBV5-1
TGCGCCAGCAGCTTGCGGGGGGAGGGCACAGATACGCAGTATTTT
CASSLRGEGTDTQYF
>NA|TRBJ1-6|medium-sized|TRBV6-5
TGTGCCAGCAGCCCGCGGGCCTCACCCCTCCACTTT
CASSPRASPLHF
>NA|TRBJ1-5|many|TRBV15
TGTGCCACCAGCAGAGATAAGTTAATCCCAAATCAGCCCCAGCATTTT
CATSRDKLIPNQPQHF
>NA|TRBJ2-7|many|TRBV27
TGTGCCAGCAGTTTCGGGGACGACGAGCAGTACTTC
CASSFGDDEQYF